The 29 T cell receptor beta chains presented below share a single source sample, sequenced in a study of cytomegalovirus exposure and HLA in healthy donors. The data were produced by immunoSEQ multiplex PCR, yet TCRdb's version contains in-frame clones alone and is incomplete. The profile shows around 200,000 clones, around 81% of them singletons. The sample taken for sequencing was PBMCs. These TCRs come from a young woman in good health and CMV-seropositive.

The chain links TRBV29-1 to TRBJ2-1; TRBD2 matches at 7 bases. Germline CDR1 is SQVTM and CDR2 is ANQGSEA. Trimming removed 3 bases from V and 6 bases from J; junction bases left unmatched: 8. The CDR3 has 14 residues. CDR3 nucleotide sequence: TGCAGCGTTGAGGGGGGGAGCTCGGGCAATGAGCAGTTCTTC. Translation: CSVEGGSSGNEQFF.

V and J are TRBV11-2 and TRBJ2-7, with D possibly TRBD2 on 5 matching bases. Germline assignment: CDR1 SGHAT and CDR2 FQNNGV. The CDR3 has 17 amino acids. The V end was cut by 4 bases, the J end by 2 bases, with 21 bases between. Here the CDR3 DNA reads TGTGCCAGCAGCTCAAGAGCGGAGTCAGGTAGCACCTACGAGCAGTACTTC. Encoded protein: CASSSRAESGSTYEQYF.

The chain recombines TRBV7-3 with TRBJ2-5; 7 bases are shared with TRBD1. The CDR3 totals 14 residues. Germline V gene data show CDR1 as SGHTA and CDR2 as FQGTGA. V shed 5 bases, J shed 3 bases, and the junction held 6 bases outside the gene matches. The DNA for the CDR3 is TGTGCCAGCAGCCGGGACAGAGGAGAAGAGACCCAGTACTTC. Translated, it gives CASSRDRGEETQYF.

The CDR3: CSVLLDRGHTF. DNA for the CDR3: TGCAGCGTTTTACTTGACAGGGGCCACACCTTC. This sequence joins TRBV29-1 and TRBJ1-2; 8 bases map to TRBD1. The CDR3 consists of 11 residues. With V trimmed by 5 bases and J by 12 bases, 8 bases remained unmatched. Germline CDR1 is SQVTM and CDR2 is ANQGSEA. Complete variable domain (other parts from reference TRBV29-1 and TRBJ1-2): SAVISQKPSRDICQRGTSLTIQCQVDSQVTMMFWYRQQPGQSLTLIATANQGSEATYESGFVIDKFPISRPNLTFSTLTVSNMSPEDSSIYLCSVLLDRGHTFGSGTRLTVV.

The table lists this clone with a few counts. The gene calls are TRBV5-1 and TRBJ1-2, with TRBD1 matching 9 bases. The V gene end was trimmed by 5 bases and the J gene end by 7 bases; junction bases not matched to a gene: 9. The CDR3 totals 14 residues. Germline CDR1 SGHRS, CDR2 YFSETQ. The CDR3 nucleotides are TGCGCCAGCAGGCCTACAGGGGGCGCGGGTGGCTACACCTTC. Its translation: CASRPTGGAGGYTF.

The gene calls are TRBV5-1 and TRBJ2-1, with 7 nucleotides matching TRBD2. Trimming removed 1 base from V and 2 bases from J; junction bases left unmatched: 3. The CDR3 consists of 15 residues. Germline V gene sequence: CDR1 SGHRS, CDR2 YFSETQ. CDR3: CASSLLAGAYNEQFF. The DNA for the CDR3 is TGCGCCAGCAGCTTGCTGGCGGGGGCCTACAATGAGCAGTTCTTC. Filled out from reference TRBV5-1 and TRBJ2-1, the complete variable domain reads KAGVTQTPRYLIKTRGQQVTLSCSPISGHRSVSWYQQTPGQGLQFLFEYFSETQRNKGNFPGRFSGRQFSNSRSEMNVSTLELGDSALYLCASSLLAGAYNEQFFGPGTRLTVL.

This clone was recorded only once. The genes are TRBV4-1 and TRBJ2-1; perhaps TRBD1 as D (7 bases). CDR1 is MGHRA, CDR2 YSYEKL, per germline. Trimming removed 3 bases at V and 2 bases at J, with 20 bases between. There are 18 residues in the CDR3. CDR3 nucleotides: TGCGCCAGCAGCCAGGATTGGGGGTCAGGGGGGCCCTACAATGAGCAGTTCTTC. Protein: CASSQDWGSGGPYNEQFF.

This clone has a handful of counts. The chain uses TRBV7-2 and TRBJ2-1; D not resolved. Per germline, CDR1 SGHTA and CDR2 FQGNSA. The CDR3 covers 13 residues. The germline V and J ends were trimmed by 1 base and 6 bases, with 7 bases remaining between them. This CDR3 is CASSLGRVNEQFF. CDR3 nucleotides: TGTGCCAGCAGCTTAGGTCGGGTCAATGAGCAGTTCTTC.

The chain employs TRBV29-1 and TRBJ2-5, with 8 nucleotides matching TRBD2. Unmatched junction bases numbered 8, after V lost 1 base and J lost 4 bases. The CDR3 is 15 residues long. The germline V gene encodes CDR1 SQVTM and CDR2 ANQGSEA. DNA for the CDR3: TGCAGCGTTGAAGCGGGGGGGCAATTCGGAGAGACCCAGTACTTC. Translation: CSVEAGGQFGETQYF.

The V gene is TRBV7-9, the J gene TRBJ2-3; 8 positions match TRBD1. Germline-derived CDR1 and CDR2 are SEHNR and FQNEAQ (reference sequence). This CDR3 spans 18 amino acids. V gave up 5 bases and J gave up 0 bases; unmatched junction bases: 13. The CDR3 region is CASSARVHRGTSTDTQYF. Written as DNA, the CDR3 is TGTGCCAGCAGCGCTAGAGTGCACAGGGGGACTAGCACAGATACGCAGTATTTT.

The chain carries TRBV9 and TRBJ2-1; the match to TRBD2 covers 8 bases. J was trimmed by 5 bases and V by 5 bases; bases with no gene match: 6. In germline, CDR1 is SGDLS, CDR2 YYNGEE. The CDR3 totals 14 residues. CDR3 nucleotides: TGTGCCAGCAGTCAGACTAGCGCCCACAATGAGCAGTTCTTC. The encoded protein is CASSQTSAHNEQFF.

The chain has TRBV7-9 and TRBJ1-1, with a possible D match to TRBD1 (5 bases). V was trimmed by 5 bases and J by 1 base, leaving 11 bases between them. The CDR3 loop spans 14 amino acids. CDR1 and CDR2 from the germline V gene are SEHNR and FQNEAQ (reference sequence). For the CDR3, the DNA is TGTGCCAGCAGCATATTCGACAGGAACACTGAAGCTTTCTTT. This translates into CASSIFDRNTEAFF.

The chain is built from TRBV6-1 and TRBJ2-3; D not certain. Germline V gives CDR1 MNHNS, CDR2 SASEGT. V was shortened by 5 bases and J by 2 bases, with 8 bases between the two germline ends. CDR3 length: 13 residues. The CDR3 bases are TGTGCCAGCAGTACAAGTTTCACAGATACGCAGTATTTT. Encoded protein: CASSTSFTDTQYF.

This chain uses TRBV29-1 with TRBJ1-1; D perhaps matches TRBD1 (6 bases). The CDR3 extends over 16 amino acids. Per germline, CDR1 SQVTM and CDR2 ANQGSEA. V was clipped by 2 bases and J by 8 bases, with 24 bases between them. The CDR3 bases are TGCAGCGTTGAATTATGGGGAGGGGGAGGGGAGGCAGAAGCTTTCTTT. Its translation is CSVELWGGGGEAEAFF.

The chain combines TRBV6-5 with TRBJ2-2; 7 bases map to TRBD1. The CDR3 has 13 residues. The V gene end was trimmed by 2 bases and the J gene end by 6 bases; junction bases not matched to a gene: 0. CDR1 and CDR2 from the germline V gene are MNHEY and SVGAGI. As DNA, the CDR3 is TGTGCCAGCAGTTACGGACAGGCCGGGGAGCTGTTTTTT. Amino acid sequence: CASSYGQAGELFF.

The chain has TRBV19 and TRBJ1-2; 7 bases map to TRBD1. This CDR3 comprises 16 residues. Unmatched junction bases numbered 11, after V lost 7 bases and J lost 0 bases. Germline CDR1 is LNHDA and CDR2 is SQIVND (reference sequence). CDR3 bases: TGTGCCAGTACGCGGGCAGGGGGGACAGCTAACTATGGCTACACCTTC. It is translated as CASTRAGGTANYGYTF.

The chain links TRBV27 to TRBJ1-6; 7 bases agree with TRBD1. CDR1 MNHEY and CDR2 SMNVEV come from the germline V gene (reference sequence). V shed 6 bases, J shed 8 bases, and the junction held 4 bases outside the gene matches. The CDR3 is 13 residues long. The CDR3 here is CASRDRADSPLHF. DNA of the CDR3: TGTGCCAGCAGAGACAGGGCGGATTCACCCCTCCACTTT.

V and J are TRBV27 and TRBJ1-1; D may be TRBD1 (5 bases). Germline values: CDR1 MNHEY, CDR2 SMNVEV (reference sequence). Trimming stripped 7 bases from V and 2 bases from J, with 20 bases between. This CDR3 comprises 16 residues. The CDR3 DNA reads TGTGCCAGCATTACTAGACCAGGGCGGGACAACACTGAAGCTTTCTTT. Its translation is CASITRPGRDNTEAFF.

The rearrangement links TRBV2 to TRBJ1-2; D perhaps matches TRBD1 (6 bases). Between the trimmed V and J ends, which lost 6 bases and 1 base, there was a span of 18 bases. Germline loops: CDR1 SNHLY, CDR2 FYNNEI. CDR3 size: 16 residues. CDR3 sequence reads: CASRVTGGRNNYGYTF. CDR3 in DNA: TGTGCCAGCAGGGTCACGGGGGGGCGAAATAACTATGGCTACACCTTC.

The rearrangement links TRBV2 to TRBJ1-1, with 10 bases identical to TRBD1. CDR1 SNHLY and CDR2 FYNNEI come from the germline V gene. The V segment lost 7 bases and the J segment 5 bases; nucleotides outside the gene matches: 7. The CDR3 is made up of 14 amino acids. CDR3 coding DNA: TGTGCCAGCAACCCGGGACAGGGGAAGACTGAAGCTTTCTTT. Amino acid sequence: CASNPGQGKTEAFF. Using reference TRBV2 and TRBJ1-1 for the parts outside the CDR3, the full variable domain is EPEVTQTPSHQVTQMGQEVILRCVPISNHLYFYWYRQILGQKVEFLVSFYNNEISEKSEIFDDQFSVERPDGSNFTLKIRSTKLEDSAMYFCASNPGQGKTEAFFGQGTRLTVV.

The chain has TRBV27 and TRBJ1-2; 7 bases map to TRBD1. The length of the CDR3 is 15 residues. The V segment lost 5 bases and the J segment 8 bases; nucleotides outside the gene matches: 14. Germline assignment: CDR1 MNHEY and CDR2 SMNVEV (reference sequence). The CDR3 region has the DNA TGTGCCAGCAGTCCCAGGGGGTCCCTCTATGAGGGCTACACCTTC. As protein: CASSPRGSLYEGYTF.

As regards this clone: At one end the junction does not follow the germline gene, possibly because of a read error. The V call is TRBV5-6, the J call TRBJ1-4, with a tentative D call TRBD1 (5 bases). Per germline, CDR1 SGHDT and CDR2 YYEEEE. This CDR3 spans 13 amino acids. As DNA, the CDR3 is TGTGCCAGCAGCCCCCAGGGCAGGTCCGGACATGTTTTT. It yields the protein CASSPQGRSGHVF. Drawing the rest from reference TRBV5-6 and TRBJ1-4, the complete variable domain is DAGVTQSPTHLIKTRGQQVTLRCSPKSGHDTVSWYQQALGQGPQFIFQYYEEEERQRGNFPDRFSGHQFPNYSSELNVNALLLGDSALYLCASSPQGRSGHVFGSGTQLSVL.

This chain uses TRBV4-1 with TRBJ2-1, with D perhaps TRBD2 (6 bases). Germline V gene data show CDR1 as MGHRA and CDR2 as YSYEKL. V lost 0 bases and J lost 4, with 19 bases in between. The CDR3 sequence is 18 residues long. CDR3 sequence: CASSQDRRAQRAYNEQFF. The CDR3 region has the DNA TGCGCCAGCAGCCAAGATAGGAGGGCCCAGCGGGCGTACAATGAGCAGTTCTTC.

The J gene is TRBJ2-3, the V gene TRBV27; D remains unclear. The V end lost 9 bases, the J end lost 2 bases, and 18 bases lay between the germline ends. The germline gives CDR1 MNHEY, CDR2 SMNVEV (reference sequence). CDR3 length: 15 amino acids. Here the CDR3 DNA reads TGTGCCAGTCTCCCGATGGCCCGAAACACAGATACGCAGTATTTT. Amino acid sequence: CASLPMARNTDTQYF.

This clone has a single count. This chain connects TRBV27 to TRBJ2-5; 9 bases are a match to TRBD1. V gave up 2 bases and J gave up 5 bases; unmatched junction bases: 9. This CDR3 region has 16 residues. Per the germline V gene, CDR1 is MNHEY and CDR2 is SMNVEV (reference sequence). CDR3 sequence: CASSLDRGASGETQYF. DNA for the CDR3: TGTGCCAGCAGTTTAGACAGGGGGGCCTCCGGGGAGACCCAGTACTTC.

The genes are TRBV4-1 and TRBJ2-7; 11 bases map to TRBD1. V trimming: 1 base; J trimming: 7 bases; junction bases outside the gene matches: 6. CDR1 is MGHRA, CDR2 YSYEKL, per germline. The CDR3 contains 15 residues. The chain's CDR3 is CASSQGTGGAEEQYF. The CDR3 nucleotides are TGCGCCAGCAGCCAAGGGACAGGGGGCGCGGAGGAGCAGTACTTC.

The J gene is TRBJ2-7, the V gene TRBV19, with 7 bases that match TRBD1. J was trimmed by 0 bases and V by 6 bases; bases with no gene match: 5. The CDR3 has 14 residues. The germline V gene encodes CDR1 LNHDA and CDR2 SQIVND (reference sequence). CDR3 sequence: CASSQDRVSYEQYF. The CDR3 coding sequence is TGTGCCAGTAGCCAAGACAGGGTCTCCTACGAGCAGTACTTC. The whole variable domain, filled in from reference TRBV19 and TRBJ2-7, reads DGGITQSPKYLFRKEGQNVTLSCEQNLNHDAMYWYRQDPGQGLRLIYYSQIVNDFQKGDIAEGYSVSREKKESFPLTVTSAQKNPTAFYLCASSQDRVSYEQYFGPGTRLTVT.

This clone was counted once. The chain links TRBV2 to TRBJ2-3; 9 positions match TRBD2. CDR3 size: 16 residues. With V trimmed by 5 bases and J by 1 base, 7 bases remained unmatched. Germline lookup yields CDR1 SNHLY and CDR2 FYNNEI. This CDR3 reads CASSSLAGSRTDTQYF. The CDR3, as DNA: TGTGCCAGCAGTAGCCTAGCGGGGAGCCGCACAGATACGCAGTATTTT.

This clone was detected a few times. CDR3 in DNA: TGTGCCAGCAGCGCGCCGTTCGACTCTGGCTACACCTTC. Encoded protein: CASSAPFDSGYTF. The V call is TRBV9, the J call TRBJ1-2; D call uncertain. The CDR3 sequence is 13 residues long. The ends were cut back, 3 bases at V and 7 bases at J, with 13 bases in the middle. Germline CDR1 SGDLS, CDR2 YYNGEE.